These 6 T cell receptor beta chains originate from one sample sequenced in a study of shared clonotypes between healthy human individuals. Libraries were prepared by immunoSEQ multiplex PCR; TCRdb keeps only in-frame clonotypes and omits some of them. The repertoire consists of some 2 million clones, with less than 95% occurring once and the leading ten covering roughly 1.1%. In the naive CD8 group, cells lacked CD45RO and were positively selected for CCR7, so terminally differentiated effector memory CD45RA+ cells were left out. The sequencing sample was made of naive CD8+ T cells sorted from blood. The receptors here all came from a man younger than 35 in good health.

In this sample, this clone turned up once. The chain is built from TRBV7-2 and TRBJ2-7; 7 nucleotides align to TRBD1. After removal of 5 bases from V and 0 bases from J, the junction contained 13 bases not matched to a gene. The CDR3 consists of 17 residues. CDR1 and CDR2 from the germline V gene are SGHTA and FQGNSA. CDR3 amino acids: CASSLATADRDSYEQYF. CDR3 nucleotide sequence: TGTGCCAGCAGCCTCGCCACCGCAGACAGGGACTCCTACGAGCAGTACTTC.

The V gene is TRBV6-1, the J gene TRBJ1-5, with D tentatively TRBD1 (5 bases). This CDR3 is built from 14 residues. Germline CDR1 MNHNS, CDR2 SASEGT. V gave up 2 bases and J gave up 5 bases, with 10 bases separating them. DNA for the CDR3: TGTGCCAGCAGTGAAACGGGACCTTATCAGCCCCAGCATTTT. As protein: CASSETGPYQPQHF.

V is TRBV2 and J is TRBJ2-1; TRBD1 agrees at 9 bases. Germline V lookup: CDR1 SNHLY, CDR2 FYNNEI. V shed 6 bases, J shed 4 bases, and the junction held 4 bases outside the gene matches. CDR3 length: 14 residues. The CDR3 DNA is TGTGCCAGCAGGCCGACAGGGGGATACAATGAGCAGTTCTTC. Protein product: CASRPTGGYNEQFF.

This chain links TRBV25-1 with TRBJ2-5; D not certain. Trimming pared 1 base from V and 4 bases from J, leaving 10 bases between. The CDR3 is made up of 14 amino acids. Per the germline V gene, CDR1 is MGHDK and CDR2 is SYGVNS. CDR3 bases: TGTGCCAGCAGTGAATCGTTTAGTGGAGAGACCCAGTACTTC. Its translation: CASSESFSGETQYF.

The rearrangement joins TRBV4-1 to TRBJ1-6; weak D call: TRBD1 (6 bases). The germline V gene has CDR1 MGHRA and CDR2 YSYEKL. The CDR3 consists of 14 residues. V lost 2 bases and J lost 13, with 15 bases in between. CDR3 coding DNA: TGCGCCAGCAGCCAATTTTCGGGGGGCCTTCCCCTCCACTTT. Translated: CASSQFSGGLPLHF.

Here the CDR3 reads CASSVRYGVQETQYF. CDR3 bases: TGTGCCAGCAGCGTGAGATACGGGGTTCAAGAGACCCAGTACTTC. The V and J genes are TRBV9 and TRBJ2-5; perhaps TRBD2 as D (5 bases). The CDR3 loop spans 15 amino acids. Germline V lookup: CDR1 SGDLS, CDR2 YYNGEE. V lost 2 bases, J lost 2 bases, and 13 bases lay in between.